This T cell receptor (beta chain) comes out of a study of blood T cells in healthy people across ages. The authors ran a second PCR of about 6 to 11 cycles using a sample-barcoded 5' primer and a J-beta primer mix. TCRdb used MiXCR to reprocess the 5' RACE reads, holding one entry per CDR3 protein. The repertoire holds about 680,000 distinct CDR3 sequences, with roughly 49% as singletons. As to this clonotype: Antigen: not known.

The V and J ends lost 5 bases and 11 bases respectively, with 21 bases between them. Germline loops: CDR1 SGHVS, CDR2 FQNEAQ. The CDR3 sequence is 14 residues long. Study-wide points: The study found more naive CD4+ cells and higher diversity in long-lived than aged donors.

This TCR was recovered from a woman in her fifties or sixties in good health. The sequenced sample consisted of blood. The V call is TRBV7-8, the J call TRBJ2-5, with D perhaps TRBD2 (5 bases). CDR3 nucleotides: TGTGCCAGCAGCCAGGCAATGCTTTTTGGGGAGCAGTACTTC. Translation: CASSQAMLFGEQYF. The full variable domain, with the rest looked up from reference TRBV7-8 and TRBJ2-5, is GAGVSQSPRYKVAKRGQDVALRCDPISGHVSLFWYQQALGQGPEFLTYFQNEAQLDKSGLPSDRFFAERPEGSVSTLKIQRTQQEDSAVYLCASSQAMLFGEQYFGPGTRLLVL.